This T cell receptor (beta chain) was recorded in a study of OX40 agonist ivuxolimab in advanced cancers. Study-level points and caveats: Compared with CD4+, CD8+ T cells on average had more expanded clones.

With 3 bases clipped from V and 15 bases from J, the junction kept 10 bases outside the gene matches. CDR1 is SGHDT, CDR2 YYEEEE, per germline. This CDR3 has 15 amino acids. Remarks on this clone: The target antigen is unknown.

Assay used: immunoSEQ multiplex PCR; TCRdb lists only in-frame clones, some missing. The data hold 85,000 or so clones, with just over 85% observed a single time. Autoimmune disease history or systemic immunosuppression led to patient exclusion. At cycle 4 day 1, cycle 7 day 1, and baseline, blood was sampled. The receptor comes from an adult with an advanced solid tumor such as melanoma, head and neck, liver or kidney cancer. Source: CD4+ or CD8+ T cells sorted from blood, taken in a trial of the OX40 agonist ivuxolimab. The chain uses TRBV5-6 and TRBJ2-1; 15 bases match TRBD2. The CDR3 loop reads CASSSGTSGGYKLFF. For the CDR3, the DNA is TGTGCCAGCAGCTCAGGGACTAGCGGGGGGTATAAGTTGTTCTTC.